Following are 21 T cell receptor beta chains from one sample sequenced in a study of blood T cell repertoires in COVID-19. Repertoires were generated with immunoSEQ multiplex PCR, while TCRdb's copy carries only in-frame clones and drops some. In the table there are 100,000 to 150,000 clones, roughly 86% of which are singletons. Sequencing used peripheral blood. The receptors derive from a woman in her 70s with COVID-19, enrolled during active disease.

The V gene is TRBV5-1, the J gene TRBJ1-6; TRBD1 aligns across 7 bases. V shed 0 bases, J shed 6 bases, and the junction held 3 bases outside the gene matches. CDR3 size: 15 residues. Germline CDR1 and CDR2: SGHRS and YFSETQ. The CDR3 loop reads CASSLAAGGNSPLHF. Here the CDR3 DNA reads TGCGCCAGCAGCTTGGCCGCAGGGGGTAATTCACCCCTCCACTTT.

The J gene is TRBJ2-1, the V gene TRBV4-1; 14 positions match TRBD2. Per the germline V gene, CDR1 is MGHRA and CDR2 is YSYEKL. The CDR3 runs to 21 residues. The V segment lost 3 bases and the J segment 1 base; nucleotides outside the gene matches: 14. The CDR3 region is CASSHVGTGLAGGRSYNEQFF. CDR3 DNA: TGCGCCAGCAGCCATGTGGGGACAGGACTAGCGGGGGGCCGATCCTACAATGAGCAGTTCTTC.

The CDR3 here is CSATPGNTQYF. The CDR3 DNA reads as TGCAGTGCGACCCCGGGGAATACGCAGTATTTT. V usage is TRBV20-1 and J usage is TRBJ2-3; weak D call: TRBD2 (5 bases). Germline CDR1 DFQATT, CDR2 SNEGSKA (reference sequence). Trimming took off 6 bases at V and 7 bases at J, with 11 bases between the two ends. The CDR3 covers 11 residues.

The V gene is TRBV7-6, the J gene TRBJ2-7; 8 nucleotides align to TRBD1. Losses at the gene ends were 5 bases for V and 7 bases for J; bases not matched to a gene: 13. The CDR3 is made up of 15 amino acids. The V gene's germline CDR1 is SGHVS and CDR2 FNYEAQ. Here the CDR3 reads CASSPRGQARWEQYF. The DNA of the CDR3 is TGTGCCAGCAGCCCACGGGGACAGGCCCGATGGGAGCAGTACTTC.

V and J are TRBV7-2 and TRBJ2-6; unclear D gene. Germline values: CDR1 SGHTA, CDR2 FQGNSA. Trimming shortened V by 5 bases and J by 0 bases, and 17 bases separated the two germline ends. This CDR3 contains 18 residues. CDR3 DNA: TGTGCCAGCAGCATAAGAGTTACTGTAAGCTCTGGGGCCAACGTCCTGACTTTC. Residues: CASSIRVTVSSGANVLTF.

The V and J genes are TRBV9 and TRBJ2-2; possible D gene TRBD2, 6 bases. This CDR3 contains 15 residues. Germline lookup yields CDR1 SGDLS and CDR2 YYNGEE. Trimming took 1 base from V and 5 from J, leaving 12 bases between them. The CDR3 sequence is CASSVSGGETGELFF. As DNA, the CDR3 is TGTGCCAGCAGCGTATCCGGGGGAGAAACCGGGGAGCTGTTTTTT.

This clone was seen once. This chain uses TRBV10-3 with TRBJ2-5; TRBD1 matches at 7 bases. Unmatched junction bases numbered 13, after V lost 10 bases and J lost 5 bases. CDR3 size: 14 residues. Germline V gene lookup returns CDR1 ENHRY and CDR2 SYGVKD. DNA for the CDR3: TGTGCCACAACTCTTACGACAGGGATGGAGACCCAGTACTTC. Translation gives CATTLTTGMETQYF.

This clone showed up just a few times. The chain combines TRBV5-1 with TRBJ2-7; the D gene is possibly TRBD1 (5 bases). In germline, CDR1 is SGHRS, CDR2 YFSETQ. The V gene lost 1 base and the J gene lost 3 bases, with 5 bases spanning the gap. The CDR3 has 12 amino acids. The CDR3 region has the DNA TGCGCCAGCAGCTTGCAGGGCTACGAGCAGTACTTC. This encodes CASSLQGYEQYF.

The V call is TRBV5-4, the J call TRBJ2-7; tentative D call: TRBD2 (6 bases). CDR1 and CDR2 from the germline V gene are SGHNT and YYREEE (reference sequence). The CDR3 loop spans 14 amino acids. V lost 3 bases, J lost 2 bases, and 12 bases lay in between. This CDR3 is CASSSSAGTYEQYF. CDR3 DNA sequence: TGTGCCAGCAGCTCATCGGCGGGGACCTACGAGCAGTACTTC. Together with reference TRBV5-4 and TRBJ2-7, the CDR3 gives the full variable domain: ETGVTQSPTHLIKTRGQQVTLRCSSQSGHNTVSWYQQALGQGPQFIFQYYREEENGRGNFPPRFSGLQFPNYSSELNVNALELDDSALYLCASSSSAGTYEQYFGPGTRLTVT.

The genes are TRBV7-9 and TRBJ2-1; a weak D match, TRBD1 (5 bases). This CDR3 is 13 amino acids long. CDR1 and CDR2 from the germline V gene are SEHNR and FQNEAQ (reference sequence). V was pared by 3 bases and J by 6 bases, with 9 bases between. In DNA form, the CDR3 reads TGTGCCAGCAGCTTGGCACAGGCCAATGAGCAGTTCTTC. Translating it yields CASSLAQANEQFF.

V and J are TRBV19 and TRBJ2-5; TRBD1 might be the D (6 bases). CDR3 length: 18 residues. Germline lookup yields CDR1 LNHDA and CDR2 SQIVND (reference sequence). The germline V and J ends were trimmed by 3 bases and 2 bases, with 22 bases remaining between them. CDR3 nucleotide sequence: TGTGCCAGTAGTATCCACCGGGACATTAGACCCCATCAAGAGACCCAGTACTTC. The encoded protein is CASSIHRDIRPHQETQYF.

The rearrangement links TRBV28 to TRBJ1-6, with D possibly TRBD1 on 5 matching bases. Trimming removed 7 bases from V and 7 bases from J, with 17 bases in between. The length of the CDR3 is 15 residues. Germline values: CDR1 MDHEN, CDR2 SYDVKM. CDR3 residues: CASTRARAGNSPLHF. CDR3 nucleotide sequence: TGTGCCAGCACCCGCGCCAGGGCTGGAAATTCACCCCTCCACTTT.

The V and J genes are TRBV5-1 and TRBJ2-1; the match to TRBD2 covers 13 bases. V trimming: 4 bases; J trimming: 8 bases; junction bases outside the gene matches: 6. Germline V lookup: CDR1 SGHRS, CDR2 YFSETQ. The CDR3 is 15 amino acids. The CDR3 sequence is CASSTGTSGADEQFF. The CDR3 DNA reads as TGCGCCAGCAGCACAGGGACTAGCGGGGCGGATGAGCAGTTCTTC.

The rearrangement uses TRBV5-4 and TRBJ1-2; 10 bases are a match to TRBD1. With 3 bases clipped from V and 3 bases from J, the junction kept 8 bases outside the gene matches. Germline assignment: CDR1 SGHNT and CDR2 YYREEE (reference sequence). This CDR3 region has 16 residues. The CDR3 DNA sequence: TGTGCCAGCAGCTCGGGACAGGGGACGCCAGACTATGGCTACACCTTC. The encoded protein is CASSSGQGTPDYGYTF.

The chain uses TRBV18 and TRBJ2-7; a possible D gene is TRBD1 (5 bases). In germline, CDR1 is KGHSH, CDR2 LQKENI. This CDR3 has 15 amino acids. V was trimmed by 3 bases and J by 2 bases, leaving 14 bases between them. The CDR3 sequence: CASSPTVGATYEQYF. CDR3 sequence (DNA): TGTGCCAGCTCACCGACAGTCGGCGCCACCTACGAGCAGTACTTC.

This clone was observed once. The chain uses TRBV4-2 and TRBJ2-5; 7 positions agree with TRBD2. The CDR3 sequence is 15 residues long. In germline, CDR1 is LGHNA, CDR2 YNFKEQ. After removal of 0 bases from V and 2 bases from J, the junction contained 3 bases not matched to a gene. The CDR3 DNA follows: TGTGCCAGCAGCCAAGATCGCGGGGGACAAGAGACCCAGTACTTC. Its protein product is CASSQDRGGQETQYF.

The CDR3 bases are TGTGCCAGCAGCTCTGGGACTAGCTTCACCTACGAGCAGTACTTC. Amino acids: CASSSGTSFTYEQYF. V gene TRBV5-4 combines with J gene TRBJ2-7, with 9 bases aligning to TRBD2. V was pared by 3 bases and J by 2 bases, with 6 bases of the junction left unmatched. This CDR3 spans 15 amino acids. CDR1 and CDR2 (germline): SGHNT, YYREEE (reference sequence).

The rearrangement uses TRBV4-2 and TRBJ1-1; D is perhaps TRBD1 (6 bases). CDR3 length: 14 residues. Germline lookup yields CDR1 LGHNA and CDR2 YNFKEQ. The V end was cut by 0 bases, the J end by 11 bases, with 16 bases between. The CDR3 protein is CASSQDRRRTVAFF. CDR3 coding DNA: TGTGCCAGCAGCCAAGATAGGCGGCGGACAGTTGCTTTCTTT.

The chain employs TRBV2 and TRBJ2-3; perhaps TRBD2 as D (6 bases). The length of the CDR3 is 16 residues. Trimming took 2 bases from V and 2 from J, leaving 14 bases between them. The germline gives CDR1 SNHLY, CDR2 FYNNEI. CDR3 loop: CASSEFGTDDTDTQYF. CDR3 nucleotide sequence: TGTGCCAGCAGTGAATTTGGGACTGACGACACAGATACGCAGTATTTT.

The rearrangement links TRBV2 to TRBJ1-4; tentative D call: TRBD1 (5 bases). Germline V gene data show CDR1 as SNHLY and CDR2 as FYNNEI. The CDR3 has 16 residues. V was shortened by 7 bases and J by 4 bases, with 19 bases between the two germline ends. The CDR3 DNA is TGTGCCAGCACCGGGGGAGGGACGAAGGATAATGAAAAACTGTTTTTT. It specifies CASTGGGTKDNEKLFF.

This chain uses TRBV24-1 with TRBJ2-2, with 8 bases fitting TRBD1. The germline V gene encodes CDR1 KGHDR and CDR2 SFDVKD. V was clipped by 4 bases and J by 5 bases; unmatched bases: 11. The CDR3 length is 17 residues. The CDR3 loop is CATSEALGQGATGELFF. Written as DNA, the CDR3 is TGTGCCACCAGTGAGGCCCTAGGGCAGGGGGCGACCGGGGAGCTGTTTTTT.